A selection of T cell receptor beta chains follows, all from one sample in a study of T cells in Graves' hyperthyroidism and ophthalmopathy. TCRdb independently ran MiXCR on the multiplex PCR reads; one entry per CDR3 protein. The data contain 130,000 to 150,000 distinct CDR3 sequences, approximately 20% of them singletons. The sequencing sample was made of blood. These TCRs come from a woman in her forties or fifties with Graves' hyperthyroidism that later progressed to Graves' ophthalmopathy. The CDR3 runs from the conserved cysteine through the conserved F or W.

>TRBJ1-1|TRBV3-1|15
CASSQDGGHDTEAFF
>TRBJ2-3|TRBV5-4|16
CASSLGGIGGRNTQYF
>TRBJ1-3|TRBV11-2|20
CASSLVSGTPMSLYGNTIYF
>TRBJ2-7|TRBV5-1|18
CASSFFGTSGRAAYEQYF
>TRBJ1-1|TRBV11-2|13
CASSKSRVTEAFF
>TRBJ2-1|TRBV30|15
CAWKRGGQAGNEQFF
>TRBJ2-7|TRBV16|14
CASSQGRGLDEQYF
>TRBJ2-7|TRBV24-1|14
CATSETGRNYEQYF
>TRBJ2-1|TRBV12-3/TRBV12-4|15
CASSPAFGDDNEQFF
>TRBJ2-3|TRBV27|15
CASSLRDPEIDTQYF
>TRBJ2-1|TRBV3-1|18
CASSLLQGALVSNNEQFF
>TRBJ2-3|TRBV5-1|16
CASSSLAGGDTDTQYF
>TRBJ2-3|TRBV5-1|14
CASSSGAKTDTQYF
>TRBJ1-1|TRBV28|11
CASRTNTEAFF
>TRBJ2-2|TRBV20-1|14
CSARKRLATGELFF
>TRBJ1-6|TRBV2|14
CASTRSSYNSPLHF
>TRBJ1-1|TRBV30|15
CAWSGGGTLAYEAFF
>TRBJ2-1|TRBV28|13
CAINTGSYNEQFF
>TRBJ2-1|TRBV5-1|16
CASSSTSAPSYNEQFF
>TRBJ2-1|TRBV3-1|13
CASSQDVRGEQFF
>TRBJ2-3|TRBV27|12
CASSPSGDTQYF
>TRBJ2-3|TRBV7-9|14
CASSGQGGPDTQYF
>TRBJ2-7|TRBV5-1|17
CASSLYGTSGSAYEQYF
>TRBJ2-6|TRBV4-1|19
CASSQGGTSARRGANVLTF
>TRBJ2-7|TRBV5-5|18
CASSLAFSAGVVSYEQYF
>TRBJ2-7|TRBV5-1|13
CASSSQGTYEQYF
>TRBJ2-5|TRBV7-2|15
CASSFGRAKGETQYF
>TRBJ1-1|TRBV5-6|15
CASSTEGDLNTEAFF
>TRBJ2-7|TRBV20-1|13
CRASRDSAYEQYF
>TRBJ2-7|TRBV7-2|15
CASSLKTGGQYEQYF
>TRBJ2-3|TRBV11-2|17
CASSWLSFGGATDTQYF
>TRBJ1-3|TRBV30|13
CAGAGTGRNTIYF
>TRBJ1-4|TRBV5-1|15
CASSPGSTTNEKLFF
>TRBJ1-3|TRBV12-5|17
CASGLTPKEGFGNTIYF
>TRBJ1-1|TRBV3-1|12
CASSHGRTEAFF
>TRBJ1-2|TRBV6-1|16
CASSGQGARDTYGYTF
>TRBJ1-5|TRBV20-1|13
CSTGTGRYQPQHF
>TRBJ2-7|TRBV7-2|15
CASSSLTSGRGVQYF
>TRBJ2-5|TRBV11-1|16
CASSLIGGSGQETQYF
>TRBJ1-1|TRBV30|12
CAWSIGKGEAFF
>TRBJ2-3|TRBV5-1|15
CASSRGDRGYDTQYF
>TRBJ2-5|TRBV12-3/TRBV12-4|15
CASSTTSGTRETQYF
>TRBJ2-1|TRBV20-1|14
CSAKNWAAYNEQFF
>TRBJ2-7|TRBV5-1|14
CASSDHLAATEQYF